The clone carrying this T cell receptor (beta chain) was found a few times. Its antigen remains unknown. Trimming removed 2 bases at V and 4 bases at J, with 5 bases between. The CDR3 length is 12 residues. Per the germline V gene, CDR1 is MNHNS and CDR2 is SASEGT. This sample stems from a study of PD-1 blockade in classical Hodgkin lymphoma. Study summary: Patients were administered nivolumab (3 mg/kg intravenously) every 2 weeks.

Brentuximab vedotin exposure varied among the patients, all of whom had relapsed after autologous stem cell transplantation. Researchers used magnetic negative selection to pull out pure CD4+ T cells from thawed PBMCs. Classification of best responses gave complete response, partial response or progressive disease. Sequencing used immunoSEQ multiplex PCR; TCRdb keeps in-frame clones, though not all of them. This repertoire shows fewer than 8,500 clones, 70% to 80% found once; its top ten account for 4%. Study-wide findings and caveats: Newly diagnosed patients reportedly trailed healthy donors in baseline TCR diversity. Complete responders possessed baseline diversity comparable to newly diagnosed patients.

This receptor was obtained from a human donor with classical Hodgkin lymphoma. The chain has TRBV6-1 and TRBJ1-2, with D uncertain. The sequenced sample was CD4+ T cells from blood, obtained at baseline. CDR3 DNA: TGTGCCAGCAGTGAAAGACTCTATGGCTACACCTTC. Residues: CASSERLYGYTF.